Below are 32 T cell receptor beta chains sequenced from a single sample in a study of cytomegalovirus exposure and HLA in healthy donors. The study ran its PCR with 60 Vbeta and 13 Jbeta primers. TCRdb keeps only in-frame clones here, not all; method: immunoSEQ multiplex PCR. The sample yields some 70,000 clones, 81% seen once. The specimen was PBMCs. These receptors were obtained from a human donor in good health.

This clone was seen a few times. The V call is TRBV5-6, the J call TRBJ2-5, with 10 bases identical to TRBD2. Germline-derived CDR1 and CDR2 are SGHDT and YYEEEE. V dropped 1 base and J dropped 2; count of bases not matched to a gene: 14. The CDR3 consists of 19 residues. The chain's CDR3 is CASSLPGLAASGWQETQYF. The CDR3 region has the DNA TGTGCCAGCAGCTTGCCTGGACTAGCGGCCTCGGGGTGGCAAGAGACCCAGTACTTC.

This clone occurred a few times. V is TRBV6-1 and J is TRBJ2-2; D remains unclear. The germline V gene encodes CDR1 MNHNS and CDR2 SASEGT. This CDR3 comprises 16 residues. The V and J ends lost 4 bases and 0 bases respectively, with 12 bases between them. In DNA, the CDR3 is TGTGCCAGCAGTGGGATAGCTTTCCCGAACACCGGGGAGCTGTTTTTT. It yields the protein CASSGIAFPNTGELFF.

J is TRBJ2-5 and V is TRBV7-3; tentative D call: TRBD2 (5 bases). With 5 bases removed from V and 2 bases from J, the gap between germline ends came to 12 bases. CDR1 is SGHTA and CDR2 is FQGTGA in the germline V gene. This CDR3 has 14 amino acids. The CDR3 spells CASSPAGMQETQYF. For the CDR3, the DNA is TGTGCCAGCAGCCCAGCCGGGATGCAAGAGACCCAGTACTTC. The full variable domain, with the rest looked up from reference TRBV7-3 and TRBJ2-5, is GAGVSQTPSNKVTEKGKYVELRCDPISGHTALYWYRQSLGQGPEFLIYFQGTGAADDSGLPNDRFFAVRPEGSVSTLKIQRTERGDSAVYLCASSPAGMQETQYFGPGTRLLVL.

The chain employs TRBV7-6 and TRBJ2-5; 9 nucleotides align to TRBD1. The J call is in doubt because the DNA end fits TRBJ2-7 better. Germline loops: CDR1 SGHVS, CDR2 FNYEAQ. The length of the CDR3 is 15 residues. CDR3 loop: CASSSGQGLVREQYF. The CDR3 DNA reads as TGTGCCAGCAGCTCCGGACAGGGGTTAGTACGCGAGCAGTACTTC.

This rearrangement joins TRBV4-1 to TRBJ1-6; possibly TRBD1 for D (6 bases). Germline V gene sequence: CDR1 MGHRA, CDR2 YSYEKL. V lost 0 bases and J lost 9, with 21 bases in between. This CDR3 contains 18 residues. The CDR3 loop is CASSQEGGGHGVGSPLHF. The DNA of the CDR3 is TGCGCCAGCAGCCAAGAAGGCGGGGGGCACGGGGTGGGTTCACCCCTCCACTTT.

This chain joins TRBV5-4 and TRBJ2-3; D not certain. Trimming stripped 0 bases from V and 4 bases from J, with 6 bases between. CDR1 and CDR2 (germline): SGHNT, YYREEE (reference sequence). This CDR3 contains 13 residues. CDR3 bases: TGTGCCAGCAGCTTGGGCGGTCCAGATACGCAGTATTTT. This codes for CASSLGGPDTQYF.

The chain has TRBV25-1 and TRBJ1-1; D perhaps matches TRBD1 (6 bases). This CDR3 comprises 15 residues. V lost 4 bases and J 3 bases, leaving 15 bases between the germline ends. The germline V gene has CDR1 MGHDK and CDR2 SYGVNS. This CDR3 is CASSGPMGAYTEAFF. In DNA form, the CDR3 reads TGTGCCAGCAGTGGCCCGATGGGGGCGTACACTGAAGCTTTCTTT.

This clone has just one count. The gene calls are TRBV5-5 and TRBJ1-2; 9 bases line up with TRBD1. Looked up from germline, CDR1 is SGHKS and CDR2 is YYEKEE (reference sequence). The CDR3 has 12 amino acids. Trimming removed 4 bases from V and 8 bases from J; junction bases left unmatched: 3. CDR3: CASSGTGRGYTF. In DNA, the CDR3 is TGTGCCAGCAGCGGGACAGGGAGAGGCTACACCTTC. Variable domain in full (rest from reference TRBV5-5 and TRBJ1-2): DAGVTQSPTHLIKTRGQQVTLRCSPISGHKSVSWYQQVLGQGPQFIFQYYEKEERGRGNFPDRFSARQFPNYSSELNVNALLLGDSALYLCASSGTGRGYTFGSGTRLTVV.

The CDR3, as DNA: TGTGCCAGCAGCGTAGGTACTCAATCGGATGAAAAACTGTTTTTT. Protein product: CASSVGTQSDEKLFF. This chain links TRBV9 with TRBJ1-4; D remains ambiguous. Germline CDR1 and CDR2: SGDLS and YYNGEE. Trimming removed 0 bases from V and 6 bases from J, with 12 bases in between. The CDR3 runs 15 residues. The variable domain in full, completed from reference TRBV9 and TRBJ1-4, reads DSGVTQTPKHLITATGQRVTLRCSPRSGDLSVYWYQQSLDQGLQFLIQYYNGEERAKGNILERFSAQQFPDLHSELNLSSLELGDSALYFCASSVGTQSDEKLFFGSGTQLSVL.

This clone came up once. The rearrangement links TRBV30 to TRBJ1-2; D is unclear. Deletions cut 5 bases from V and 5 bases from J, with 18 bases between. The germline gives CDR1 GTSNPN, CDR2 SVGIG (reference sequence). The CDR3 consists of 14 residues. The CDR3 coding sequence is TGTGCCTGGTCGGAAGAACCATTCGGGTATGGCTACACCTTC. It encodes CAWSEEPFGYGYTF.

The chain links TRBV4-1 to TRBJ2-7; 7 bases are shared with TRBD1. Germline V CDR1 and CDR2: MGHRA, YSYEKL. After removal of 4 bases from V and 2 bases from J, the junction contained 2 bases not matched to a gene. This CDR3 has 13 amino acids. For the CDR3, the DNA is TGCGCCAGCAGCCGAGGACAGGCCTACGAGCAGTACTTC. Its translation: CASSRGQAYEQYF.

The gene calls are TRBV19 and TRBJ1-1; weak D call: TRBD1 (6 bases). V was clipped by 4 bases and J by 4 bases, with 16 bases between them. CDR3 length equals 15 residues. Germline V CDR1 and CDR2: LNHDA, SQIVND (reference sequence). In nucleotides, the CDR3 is TGTGCCAGTAGTACTTTGGCAGGGGCGGGCACTGAAGCTTTCTTT. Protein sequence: CASSTLAGAGTEAFF. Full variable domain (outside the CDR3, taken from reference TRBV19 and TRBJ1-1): DGGITQSPKYLFRKEGQNVTLSCEQNLNHDAMYWYRQDPGQGLRLIYYSQIVNDFQKGDIAEGYSVSREKKESFPLTVTSAQKNPTAFYLCASSTLAGAGTEAFFGQGTRLTVV.

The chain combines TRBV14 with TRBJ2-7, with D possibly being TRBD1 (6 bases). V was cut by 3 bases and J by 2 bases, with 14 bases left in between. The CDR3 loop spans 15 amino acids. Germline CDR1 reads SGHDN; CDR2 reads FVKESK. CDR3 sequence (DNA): TGTGCCAGCAGCCACAGACAGGAGTATCCCTACGAGCAGTACTTC. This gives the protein CASSHRQEYPYEQYF. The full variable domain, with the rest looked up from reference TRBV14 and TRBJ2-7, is EAGVTQFPSHSVIEKGQTVTLRCDPISGHDNLYWYRRVMGKEIKFLLHFVKESKQDESGMPNNRFLAERTGGTYSTLKVQPAELEDSGVYFCASSHRQEYPYEQYFGPGTRLTVT.

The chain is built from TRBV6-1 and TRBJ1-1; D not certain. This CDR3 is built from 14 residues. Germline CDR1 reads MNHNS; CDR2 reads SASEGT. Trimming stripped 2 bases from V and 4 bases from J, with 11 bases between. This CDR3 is CASSELWEGTEAFF. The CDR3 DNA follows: TGTGCCAGCAGTGAACTGTGGGAGGGCACTGAAGCTTTCTTT.

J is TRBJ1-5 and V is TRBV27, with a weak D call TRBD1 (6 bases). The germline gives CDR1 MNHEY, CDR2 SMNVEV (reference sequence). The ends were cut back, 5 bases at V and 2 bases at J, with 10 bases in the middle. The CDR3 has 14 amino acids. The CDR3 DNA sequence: TGTGCCAGCAGTCAGGGGATGGGCAATCAGCCCCAGCATTTT. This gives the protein CASSQGMGNQPQHF.

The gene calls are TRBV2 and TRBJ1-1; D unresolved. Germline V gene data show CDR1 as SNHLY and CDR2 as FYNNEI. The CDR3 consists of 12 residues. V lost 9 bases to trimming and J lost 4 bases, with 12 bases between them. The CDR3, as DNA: TGTGCCAGTACGGGAGAGTTCACTGAAGCTTTCTTT. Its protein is CASTGEFTEAFF.

CDR3 sequence reads: CASRTGNRLVDTQYF. DNA for the CDR3: TGTGCCAGCAGGACAGGGAATCGCTTGGTAGATACGCAGTATTTT. The rearrangement joins TRBV5-4 to TRBJ2-3; 7 bases map to TRBD1. This CDR3 comprises 15 residues. CDR1 is SGHNT and CDR2 is YYREEE in the germline V gene (reference sequence). V gave up 5 bases and J gave up 5 bases; unmatched junction bases: 11.

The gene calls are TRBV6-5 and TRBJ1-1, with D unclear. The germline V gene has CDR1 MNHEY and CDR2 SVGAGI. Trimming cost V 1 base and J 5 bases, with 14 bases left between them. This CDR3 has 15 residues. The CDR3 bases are TGTGCCAGCAGTTACTACCCCGGCGGCTGGACTGAAGCTTTCTTT. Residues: CASSYYPGGWTEAFF.

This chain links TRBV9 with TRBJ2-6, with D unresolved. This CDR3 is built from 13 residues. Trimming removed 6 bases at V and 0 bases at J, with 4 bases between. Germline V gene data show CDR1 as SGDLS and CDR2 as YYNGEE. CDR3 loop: CASTHSGANVLTF. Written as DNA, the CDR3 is TGTGCCAGCACCCACTCTGGGGCCAACGTCCTGACTTTC.

CDR3 in amino acids: CASRGRVGAGELFF. The CDR3 coding sequence is TGTGCCAGTAGAGGGAGAGTCGGCGCCGGGGAGCTGTTTTTT. The chain joins TRBV19 to TRBJ2-2; tentative D call: TRBD2 (5 bases). Deletions cut 6 bases from V and 6 bases from J, with 14 bases between. Germline CDR1 reads LNHDA; CDR2 reads SQIVND (reference sequence). This CDR3 spans 14 amino acids.

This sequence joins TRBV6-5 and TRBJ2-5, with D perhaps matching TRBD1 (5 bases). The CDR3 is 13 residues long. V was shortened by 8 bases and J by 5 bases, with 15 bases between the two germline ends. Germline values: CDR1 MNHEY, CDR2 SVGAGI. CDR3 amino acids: CASQKGLYETQYF. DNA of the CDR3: TGTGCCAGCCAGAAGGGGTTGTATGAGACCCAGTACTTC.

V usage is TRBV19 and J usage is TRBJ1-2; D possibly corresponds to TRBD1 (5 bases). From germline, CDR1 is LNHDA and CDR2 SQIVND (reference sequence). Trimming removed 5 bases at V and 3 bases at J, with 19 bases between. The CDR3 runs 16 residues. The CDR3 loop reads CASSPSRGLGYYGYTF. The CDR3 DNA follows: TGTGCCAGTAGTCCGTCTAGGGGACTCGGCTACTATGGCTACACCTTC. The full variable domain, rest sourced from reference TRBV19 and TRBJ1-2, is DGGITQSPKYLFRKEGQNVTLSCEQNLNHDAMYWYRQDPGQGLRLIYYSQIVNDFQKGDIAEGYSVSREKKESFPLTVTSAQKNPTAFYLCASSPSRGLGYYGYTFGSGTRLTVV.

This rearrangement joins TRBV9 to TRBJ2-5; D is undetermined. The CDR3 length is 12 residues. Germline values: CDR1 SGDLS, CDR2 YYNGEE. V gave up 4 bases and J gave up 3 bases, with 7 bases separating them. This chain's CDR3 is CASSPYEETQYF. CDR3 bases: TGTGCCAGCAGCCCCTATGAAGAGACCCAGTACTTC.

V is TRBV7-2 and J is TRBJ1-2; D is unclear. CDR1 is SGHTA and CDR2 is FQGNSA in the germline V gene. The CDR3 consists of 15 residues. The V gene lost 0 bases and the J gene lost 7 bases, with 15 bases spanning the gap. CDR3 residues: CASSLAVRDLGGYTF. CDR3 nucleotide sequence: TGTGCCAGCAGCTTAGCGGTACGGGATTTGGGTGGCTACACCTTC.

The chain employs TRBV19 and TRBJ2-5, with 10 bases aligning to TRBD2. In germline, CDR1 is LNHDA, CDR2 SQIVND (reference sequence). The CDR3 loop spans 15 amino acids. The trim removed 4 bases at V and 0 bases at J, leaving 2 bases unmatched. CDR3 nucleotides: TGTGCCAGTAGTAAAGGGACTAGCGACCAAGAGACCCAGTACTTC. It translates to CASSKGTSDQETQYF.

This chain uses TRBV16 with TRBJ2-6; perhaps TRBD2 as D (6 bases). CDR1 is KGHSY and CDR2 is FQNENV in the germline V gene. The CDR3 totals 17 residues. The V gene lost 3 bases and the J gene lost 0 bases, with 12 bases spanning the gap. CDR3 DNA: TGTGCCAGCAGCCATGCCGACGGGGGCTCTGGGGCCAACGTCCTGACTTTC. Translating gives CASSHADGGSGANVLTF.

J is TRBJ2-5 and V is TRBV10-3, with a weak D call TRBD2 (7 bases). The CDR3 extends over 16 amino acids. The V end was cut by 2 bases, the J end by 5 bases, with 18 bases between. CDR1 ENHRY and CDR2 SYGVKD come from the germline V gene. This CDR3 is CAISEPSAGAVETQYF. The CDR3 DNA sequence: TGTGCCATCAGTGAGCCCAGCGCGGGGGCGGTTGAGACCCAGTACTTC.

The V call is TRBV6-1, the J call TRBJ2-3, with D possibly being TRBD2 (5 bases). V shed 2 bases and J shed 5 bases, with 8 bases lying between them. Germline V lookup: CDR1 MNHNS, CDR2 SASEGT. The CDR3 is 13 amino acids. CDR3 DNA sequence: TGTGCCAGCAGTGAAAGGGAGATAGATACGCAGTATTTT. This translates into CASSEREIDTQYF.

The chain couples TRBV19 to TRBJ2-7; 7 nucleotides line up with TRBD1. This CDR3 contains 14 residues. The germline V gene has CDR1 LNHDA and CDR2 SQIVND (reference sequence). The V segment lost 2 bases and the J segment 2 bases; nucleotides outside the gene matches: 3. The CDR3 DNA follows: TGTGCCAGTAGTATACGGGACAGACCCTACGAGCAGTACTTC. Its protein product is CASSIRDRPYEQYF.

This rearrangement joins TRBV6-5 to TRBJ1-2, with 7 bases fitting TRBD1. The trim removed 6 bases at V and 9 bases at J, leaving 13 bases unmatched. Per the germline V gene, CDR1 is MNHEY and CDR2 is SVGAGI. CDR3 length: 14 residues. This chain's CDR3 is CASRLYRGAMSYTF. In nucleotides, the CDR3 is TGTGCCAGCAGACTCTACAGGGGCGCTATGAGCTACACCTTC.

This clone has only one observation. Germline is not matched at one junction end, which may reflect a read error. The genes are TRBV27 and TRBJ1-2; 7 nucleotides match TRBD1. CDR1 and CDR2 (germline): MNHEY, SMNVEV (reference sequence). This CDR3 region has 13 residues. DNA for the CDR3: TGTGCCAGCAGTCCTGGGACAGATTATGGCTACCCCTTC. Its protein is CASSPGTDYGYPF.

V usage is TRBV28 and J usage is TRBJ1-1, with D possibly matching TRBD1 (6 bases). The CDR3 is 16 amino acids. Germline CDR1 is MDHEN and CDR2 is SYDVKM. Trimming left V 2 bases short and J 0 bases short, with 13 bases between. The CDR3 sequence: CASSLETGRLNTEAFF. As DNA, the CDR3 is TGTGCCAGCAGTTTAGAGACAGGCCGGTTGAACACTGAAGCTTTCTTT. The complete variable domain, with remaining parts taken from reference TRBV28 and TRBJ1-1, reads DVKVTQSSRYLVKRTGEKVFLECVQDMDHENMFWYRQDPGLGLRLIYFSYDVKMKEKGDIPEGYSVSREKKERFSLILESASTNQTSMYLCASSLETGRLNTEAFFGQGTRLTVV.